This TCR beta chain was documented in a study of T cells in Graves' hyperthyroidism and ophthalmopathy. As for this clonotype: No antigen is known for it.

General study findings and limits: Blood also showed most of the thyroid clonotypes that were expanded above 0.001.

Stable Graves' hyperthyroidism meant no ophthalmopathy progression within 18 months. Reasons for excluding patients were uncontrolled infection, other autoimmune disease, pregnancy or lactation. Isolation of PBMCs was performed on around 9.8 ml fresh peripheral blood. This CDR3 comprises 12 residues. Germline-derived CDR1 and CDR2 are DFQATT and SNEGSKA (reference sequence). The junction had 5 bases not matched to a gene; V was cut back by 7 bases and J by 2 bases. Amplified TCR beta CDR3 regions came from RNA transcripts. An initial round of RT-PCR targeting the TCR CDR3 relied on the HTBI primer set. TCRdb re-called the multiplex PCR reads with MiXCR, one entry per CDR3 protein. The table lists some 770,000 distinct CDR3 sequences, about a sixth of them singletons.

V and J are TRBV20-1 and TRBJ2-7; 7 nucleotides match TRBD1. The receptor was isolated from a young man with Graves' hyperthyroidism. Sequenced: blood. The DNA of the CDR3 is TGCAGTGTCGTGGACAGGACCTACGAGCAGTACTTC. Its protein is CSVVDRTYEQYF.